What follows is one T cell receptor (beta chain) and its context. Here immunoSEQ multiplex PCR was the method, and the copy in TCRdb shows in-frame clones only, minus some. Among roughly 150,000 clones listed, 88% were seen once. The sample comes from a study of control samples from healthy donors and cancer patients. V dropped 4 bases and J dropped 4 bases, with 13 bases sitting between them. Germline CDR1 GTSNPN, CDR2 SVGIG (reference sequence). The CDR3 contains 14 residues. This chain links TRBV30 with TRBJ2-2; D is ambiguous. The origin of this receptor is a man aged 18 to 35 in good health. Input material: blood. CDR3 residues: CAWTRLHTTGELFF. CDR3 coding DNA: TGTGCCTGGACCAGGCTCCACACCACCGGGGAGCTGTTTTTT.